The 19 T cell receptor beta chains below all came from one sample that was sequenced in a study of cytomegalovirus exposure and HLA in healthy donors. PCR primers comprised 60 Vbeta and 13 Jbeta primers. The assay was immunoSEQ multiplex PCR, and TCRdb's table has in-frame clones only and misses some. The sample consists of about 150,000 clones, 79% of them appearing once. Sample: PBMCs. The receptors derive from a male donor in good health and CMV-seronegative.

The gene calls are TRBV28 and TRBJ1-4, with 9 positions matching TRBD1. The V gene's germline CDR1 is MDHEN and CDR2 SYDVKM. The CDR3 sequence is 15 residues long. J lost 7 bases, V lost 5 bases, and 8 bases had no gene match. CDR3 sequence (DNA): TGTGCCAGCAGTCTCCCCCAGACAGGGGGTGAAAAACTGTTTTTT. This gives the protein CASSLPQTGGEKLFF. Full variable domain (missing parts from reference TRBV28 and TRBJ1-4): DVKVTQSSRYLVKRTGEKVFLECVQDMDHENMFWYRQDPGLGLRLIYFSYDVKMKEKGDIPEGYSVSREKKERFSLILESASTNQTSMYLCASSLPQTGGEKLFFGSGTQLSVL.

This sequence joins TRBV5-1 and TRBJ1-1, with unresolved D. Trimming took off 4 bases at V and 5 bases at J, with 12 bases between the two ends. The CDR3 extends over 13 amino acids. CDR1 and CDR2 (germline): SGHRS, YFSETQ. CDR3 amino acids: CASSDTFGTEAFF. CDR3 in DNA: TGCGCCAGCAGCGACACCTTCGGAACTGAAGCTTTCTTT.

The J gene is TRBJ2-3, the V gene TRBV6-4, with TRBD1 as a possible D gene (6 bases). The V end was cut by 5 bases, the J end by 1 base, with 16 bases between. The CDR3 runs 16 residues. In germline, CDR1 is MRHNA, CDR2 SNTAGT. The CDR3 is CASSKQGLSGTDTQYF. CDR3 nucleotides: TGTGCCAGCAGTAAACAGGGCCTAAGTGGCACAGATACGCAGTATTTT.

A few counts support this clone. The chain couples TRBV6-5 to TRBJ1-1, with D hard to call. Per germline, CDR1 MNHEY and CDR2 SVGAGI. The CDR3 consists of 15 residues. The ends were cut back, 4 bases at V and 0 bases at J, with 12 bases in the middle. The CDR3 loop is CASSLSAGMNTEAFF. CDR3 DNA: TGTGCCAGCAGTTTATCGGCAGGCATGAACACTGAAGCTTTCTTT.

V and J are TRBV9 and TRBJ1-3; 8 bases are a match to TRBD1. This CDR3 is 17 amino acids long. With V trimmed by 0 bases and J by 4 bases, 9 bases remained unmatched. Germline assignment: CDR1 SGDLS and CDR2 YYNGEE. CDR3 nucleotide sequence: TGTGCCAGCAGCGTAGGGGGGGGCAGGGGGCTAGGAAACACCATATATTTT. Encoded protein: CASSVGGGRGLGNTIYF.

This chain uses TRBV7-9 with TRBJ2-1; perhaps TRBD1 as D (5 bases). The CDR3 runs to 15 residues. V was clipped by 1 base and J by 5 bases, with 12 bases between them. CDR1 and CDR2 from the germline V gene are SEHNR and FQNEAQ (reference sequence). The CDR3 reads CASSLVMQGNNEQFF. CDR3 coding DNA: TGTGCCAGCAGCTTAGTGATGCAGGGTAACAATGAGCAGTTCTTC.

In its sample, this clone was seen a few times. The chain has TRBV4-1 and TRBJ2-7; possibly TRBD1 for D (6 bases). CDR1 and CDR2 from the germline V gene are MGHRA and YSYEKL. V was pared by 2 bases and J by 0 bases, with 11 bases between. The CDR3 is made up of 15 amino acids. CDR3 residues: CASSQQGTLSYEQYF. The CDR3 bases are TGCGCCAGCAGCCAACAGGGGACCCTCTCCTACGAGCAGTACTTC.

The rearrangement uses TRBV18 and TRBJ2-6; D may be TRBD1 (6 bases). V gave up 3 bases and J gave up 4 bases, with 10 bases separating them. From germline, CDR1 is KGHSH and CDR2 LQKENI. The CDR3 sequence is 15 residues long. As DNA, the CDR3 is TGTGCCAGCTCACCTACAGGGTACGGGGCCAACGTCCTGACTTTC. Protein: CASSPTGYGANVLTF.

The J gene is TRBJ2-1, the V gene TRBV2, with 10 bases matching TRBD2. There are 16 residues in the CDR3. Germline CDR1 is SNHLY and CDR2 is FYNNEI. V gave up 2 bases and J gave up 10 bases; unmatched junction bases: 11. For the CDR3, the DNA is TGTGCCAGCAGTGAAATTGGACTAGCGGCCGAGAGAGAGCAGTTCTTC. It is translated as CASSEIGLAAEREQFF.

The chain has TRBV7-2 and TRBJ2-5; TRBD2 aligns across 9 bases. Trimming cost V 5 bases and J 4 bases; bases outside gene matches: 5. Germline lookup yields CDR1 SGHTA and CDR2 FQGNSA. This CDR3 has 14 residues. DNA for the CDR3: TGTGCCAGCAGCCCGGGACTAGCCTCAGAGACCCAGTACTTC. Protein product: CASSPGLASETQYF.

The chain carries TRBV11-2 and TRBJ2-3, with a possible D match to TRBD2 (6 bases). With 2 bases removed from V and 3 bases from J, the gap between germline ends came to 18 bases. The CDR3 spans 17 residues. The germline V gene encodes CDR1 SGHAT and CDR2 FQNNGV. DNA for the CDR3: TGTGCCAGCAGCTTATCTACTATGCGGGGAGGTACAGATACGCAGTATTTT. This sequence encodes CASSLSTMRGGTDTQYF.

The sample holds one count of this clone. V gene TRBV15 combines with J gene TRBJ1-5; TRBD1 matches 8 bases. CDR3 length equals 17 residues. Germline CDR1 is LNHNV and CDR2 is YYDKDF (reference sequence). The V gene end was trimmed by 0 bases and the J gene end by 6 bases; junction bases not matched to a gene: 10. The DNA for the CDR3 is TGTGCCACCAGCAGAGATATCGGACAGGGAAGTCGTCAGCCCCAGCATTTT. Its translation: CATSRDIGQGSRQPQHF. Using reference TRBV15 and TRBJ1-5 for the parts outside the CDR3, the full variable domain is DAMVIQNPRYQVTQFGKPVTLSCSQTLNHNVMYWYQQKSSQAPKLLFHYYDKDFNNEADTPDNFQSRRPNTSFCFLDIRSPGLGDTAMYLCATSRDIGQGSRQPQHFGDGTRLSIL.

The gene calls are TRBV11-2 and TRBJ2-3; D gene unclear. V was pared by 5 bases and J by 4 bases, with 13 bases between. The length of the CDR3 is 14 residues. From germline, CDR1 is SGHAT and CDR2 FQNNGV. The CDR3 here is CASSLPRQADTQYF. CDR3 bases: TGTGCCAGCAGCCTCCCTCGACAAGCAGATACGCAGTATTTT.

The V gene is TRBV6-1, the J gene TRBJ2-1, with D perhaps matching TRBD2 (7 bases). The CDR3 spans 19 residues. V was pared by 0 bases and J by 1 base, with 19 bases between. Per the germline V gene, CDR1 is MNHNS and CDR2 is SASEGT. The CDR3 bases are TGTGCCAGCAGTGAAGCAGGGGGGGCCGGGTTTAGGTCCTACAATGAGCAGTTCTTC. This encodes CASSEAGGAGFRSYNEQFF.

V and J are TRBV30 and TRBJ2-7; no definite D call. Trimming took off 0 bases at V and 6 bases at J, with 9 bases between the two ends. The germline gives CDR1 GTSNPN, CDR2 SVGIG (reference sequence). This CDR3 spans 12 amino acids. As DNA, the CDR3 is TGTGCCTGGAGTGTACCCCTAGGCGAGCAGTACTTC. It codes for CAWSVPLGEQYF.

The V call is TRBV4-3, the J call TRBJ2-7; 9 bases fit TRBD1. Germline V gene sequence: CDR1 LGHNA, CDR2 YSLEER. The CDR3 loop spans 18 amino acids. Unmatched junction bases numbered 14, after V lost 3 bases and J lost 2 bases. Here the CDR3 DNA reads TGCGCCAGCAGCCAGGACACCTATGGGACAGGGACCCCCTACGAGCAGTACTTC. The encoded protein is CASSQDTYGTGTPYEQYF.

The CDR3 DNA is TGTGCCAGCAGCTTAGCGCCAAGCGGGGGGTTCTACAATGAGCAGTTCTTC. Its translation: CASSLAPSGGFYNEQFF. The gene calls are TRBV7-6 and TRBJ2-1; 9 bases align to TRBD2. J gave up 3 bases and V 0 bases, and 6 bases lay outside the gene matches. Per germline, CDR1 SGHVS and CDR2 FNYEAQ. The CDR3 runs 17 residues.

This clone was found a few times. The sample carries other DNA sequences with the same CDR3. V usage is TRBV6-6 and J usage is TRBJ1-1; no reliable D call. The CDR3 sequence is 14 residues long. Germline CDR1 is MNHNY and CDR2 is SVGAGI (reference sequence). V dropped 6 bases and J dropped 1 base, with 12 bases sitting between them. In nucleotides, the CDR3 is TGTGCCAGCAGCTACGCTGAGGGGAACACTGAAGCTTTCTTT. Translation: CASSYAEGNTEAFF.

The chain employs TRBV6-5 and TRBJ2-3; TRBD2 aligns across 8 bases. This CDR3 spans 16 amino acids. J lost 7 bases, V lost 4 bases, and 13 bases had no gene match. Per the germline V gene, CDR1 is MNHEY and CDR2 is SVGAGI. This CDR3 is CASSSTPGLVTHTQYF. CDR3 coding DNA: TGTGCCAGCAGTTCAACCCCGGGACTAGTTACGCATACGCAGTATTTT.